The clone carrying this T cell receptor (beta chain) was picked up many times. Its antigen is not known. CDR3 size: 15 residues. Germline V CDR1 and CDR2: LNHDA, SQIVND (reference sequence). V lost 6 bases and J lost 3; bases outside the gene matches: 8. The source of the sample is a study of metastatic and nonmetastatic thyroid tumors. About the study: Malignant thyroid and benign thyroid patients provided blood and tumor or nodule tissue whose repertoires were compared.

Study-wide points: Patients with malignant thyroid tumors reportedly had significantly higher TCR beta diversity than those with benign nodules, in blood and tumor.

No treatment of any kind had been given to any patient before thyroid surgery. Authors' processing steps: Between-group CDR3 differences, defined by clinicopathological status, yielded a distant-metastasis classifier for papillary thyroid cancer. Through MiXCR, TCRdb re-clonotyped the PCR reads. The V and J calls were not made by the authors but by TCRdb's processing. Among roughly 58,000 clones listed, 4% to 4.5% were seen once. The TCR sequence derives from a female donor with papillary thyroid cancer or a benign thyroid nodule (not recorded which). Some clones in this sample may be carry-over from other donors' samples. The sample comprised blood. The J gene is TRBJ2-3, the V gene TRBV19; TRBD2 matches at 8 bases. This chain's CDR3 is CASSPGGGRTDTQYF. The CDR3 DNA sequence: TGTGCCAGTAGCCCTGGGGGCGGGAGGACAGATACGCAGTATTTT.